One and the same sample provided the 13 T cell receptor beta chains below, sequenced in a study of cytomegalovirus exposure and HLA in healthy donors. The PCR ran on 60 Vbeta and 13 Jbeta primers. The assay was immunoSEQ multiplex PCR, and TCRdb's table has in-frame clones only and misses some. The sample has more than 90,000 clones; approximately 85% are singletons. The sequencing input was PBMCs. Receptors were obtained from a young man in good health and CMV-seronegative.

CDR3 protein: CATRPGLASYEQYF. CDR3 bases: TGTGCCACTCGACCGGGACTAGCGTCTTACGAGCAGTACTTC. The rearrangement joins TRBV6-1 to TRBJ2-7, with 10 bases that match TRBD2. Trimming cost V 10 bases and J 4 bases; bases outside gene matches: 10. In germline, CDR1 is MNHNS, CDR2 SASEGT. The CDR3 extends over 14 amino acids.

V is TRBV15 and J is TRBJ2-1, with 7 nucleotides matching TRBD2. V shed 8 bases and J 9 bases; nucleotides not matched to a gene: 10. Germline V gene data show CDR1 as LNHNV and CDR2 as YYDKDF (reference sequence). The CDR3 covers 13 residues. CDR3 region: CATAARGDGEQFF. Here the CDR3 DNA reads TGTGCCACCGCTGCTCGGGGGGACGGTGAGCAGTTCTTC.

V usage is TRBV4-2 and J usage is TRBJ1-5, with D tentatively TRBD1 (6 bases). Germline loops: CDR1 LGHNA, CDR2 YNFKEQ. V dropped 6 bases and J dropped 4 bases, with 16 bases sitting between them. CDR3 length: 15 residues. The CDR3 reads CASSPNPDRNQPQHF. The CDR3 DNA follows: TGTGCCAGCAGTCCCAACCCGGACAGAAATCAGCCCCAGCATTTT.

The V gene is TRBV5-4, the J gene TRBJ2-3; 11 bases map to TRBD2. The CDR3 has 14 residues. After removal of 2 bases from V and 5 bases from J, the junction contained 1 base not matched to a gene. Germline loops: CDR1 SGHNT, CDR2 YYREEE (reference sequence). The CDR3 bases are TGTGCCAGCAGCTTTCTAGCGGGGGGAGATACGCAGTATTTT. Protein product: CASSFLAGGDTQYF.

The chain has TRBV7-2 and TRBJ1-1; D gene unclear. Germline V CDR1 and CDR2: SGHTA, FQGNSA. The CDR3 spans 14 residues. Trimming stripped 6 bases from V and 1 base from J, with 12 bases between. CDR3 nucleotides: TGTGCCAGCAGGTGGGGTAGCGGGAACACTGAAGCTTTCTTT. Its protein is CASRWGSGNTEAFF.

The V gene is TRBV6-5, the J gene TRBJ2-3; D is possibly TRBD2 (6 bases). Germline assignment: CDR1 MNHEY and CDR2 SVGAGI. Trimming shortened V by 7 bases and J by 0 bases, and 14 bases separated the two germline ends. The CDR3 loop spans 15 amino acids. CDR3 bases: TGTGCCAGCACCGAGGGGCGGGGTAGCACAGATACGCAGTATTTT. This encodes CASTEGRGSTDTQYF.

CDR3 sequence (DNA): TGCAGCGTTGTTGGGACAGGCGCCGACGAGCAGTACTTC. Its translation: CSVVGTGADEQYF. This chain links TRBV29-1 with TRBJ2-7; 8 positions match TRBD1. The CDR3 loop spans 13 amino acids. In germline, CDR1 is SQVTM, CDR2 ANQGSEA. The ends lost 4 bases at V and 5 bases at J; junction bases unmatched: 7.

This chain connects TRBV30 to TRBJ1-5; weak D call: TRBD1 (5 bases). The CDR3 is 17 amino acids. Between the trimmed V and J ends, which lost 1 base and 4 bases, there was a span of 20 bases. The germline V gene has CDR1 GTSNPN and CDR2 SVGIG (reference sequence). Written as DNA, the CDR3 is TGTGCCTGGAGTGAACCCTGGGGGGGACGATGGAATCAGCCCCAGCATTTT. Translating it yields CAWSEPWGGRWNQPQHF. The full variable domain, rest sourced from reference TRBV30 and TRBJ1-5, is SQTIHQWPATLVQPVGSPLSLECTVEGTSNPNLYWYRQAAGRGLQLLFYSVGIGQISSEVPQNLSASRPQDRQFILSSKKLLLSDSGFYLCAWSEPWGGRWNQPQHFGDGTRLSIL.

The chain joins TRBV9 to TRBJ2-2; TRBD2 aligns across 8 bases. CDR1 and CDR2 (germline): SGDLS, YYNGEE. The CDR3 has 16 amino acids. The trim removed 1 base at V and 0 bases at J, leaving 2 bases unmatched. CDR3 protein: CASSVRLATNTGELFF. CDR3 DNA: TGTGCCAGCAGCGTAAGACTAGCGACGAACACCGGGGAGCTGTTTTTT.

The rearrangement links TRBV27 to TRBJ2-1, with TRBD1 as a possible D gene (6 bases). This CDR3 spans 14 amino acids. Trimming removed 7 bases at V and 7 bases at J, with 17 bases between. CDR1 MNHEY and CDR2 SMNVEV come from the germline V gene (reference sequence). The CDR3 sequence is CASTLTGLRNEQFF. CDR3 in DNA: TGTGCCAGCACCTTGACAGGTCTTAGGAATGAGCAGTTCTTC.

V gene TRBV27 combines with J gene TRBJ2-7; 8 nucleotides line up with TRBD1. The CDR3 runs 15 residues. V lost 5 bases to trimming and J lost 1 base; unmatched junction nucleotides: 7. Germline values: CDR1 MNHEY, CDR2 SMNVEV (reference sequence). The CDR3 is CASSRGTGRSYEQYF. In DNA form, the CDR3 reads TGTGCCAGCAGTCGAGGGACAGGCCGTTCCTACGAGCAGTACTTC.

The chain links TRBV7-9 to TRBJ2-7; 7 bases line up with TRBD2. CDR1 is SEHNR and CDR2 is FQNEAQ in the germline V gene (reference sequence). The CDR3 consists of 11 residues. V shed 10 bases and J 2 bases; nucleotides not matched to a gene: 2. Here the CDR3 DNA reads TGTGCCACCCGGGGGGCCTACGAGCAGTACTTC. As protein: CATRGAYEQYF.

The chain combines TRBV28 with TRBJ1-2; maybe TRBD1 (5 bases). Trimming removed 6 bases at V and 2 bases at J, with 16 bases between. There are 15 residues in the CDR3. The germline CDR1 and CDR2 sequences are MDHEN and SYDVKM. CDR3 nucleotides: TGTGCCAGCAGCGATCATGGGGCGTCGAACTATGGCTACACCTTC. This translates into CASSDHGASNYGYTF.